These 22 T cell receptor beta chains were all obtained from the same sample, sequenced in a study of blood T cell repertoires in COVID-19. The method was immunoSEQ multiplex PCR; TCRdb's version includes in-frame clones alone and lacks a portion of them. The sample yields a few hundred thousand clones, approximately 90% seen once. The sequenced sample was PBMCs or T cells enriched from blood (not recorded which). These TCRs come from a woman aged 55 to 70 in a cohort exposed to, infected with or recovered from COVID-19 (not recorded which).

The rearrangement joins TRBV28 to TRBJ2-3; 10 positions agree with TRBD1. Losses at the gene ends were 9 bases for V and 2 bases for J; bases not matched to a gene: 8. Germline V gene sequence: CDR1 MDHEN, CDR2 SYDVKM. The length of the CDR3 is 15 residues. CDR3: CARGADRGFTDTQYF. In DNA form, the CDR3 reads TGTGCCAGGGGGGCGGACAGGGGGTTCACAGATACGCAGTATTTT.

The chain combines TRBV10-2 with TRBJ2-1; the match to TRBD2 covers 7 bases. J gave up 9 bases and V 0 bases, and 2 bases lay outside the gene matches. The germline CDR1 and CDR2 sequences are WSHSY and SAAADI. This CDR3 spans 13 amino acids. As DNA, the CDR3 is TGCGCCAGCAGTGAGTCTACGGGGGGTGAGCAGTTCTTC. This sequence encodes CASSESTGGEQFF.

This clone was found a few times. The chain employs TRBV18 and TRBJ2-7; no clear D gene. This CDR3 has 13 amino acids. V lost 3 bases to trimming and J lost 3 bases, with 9 bases between them. Germline CDR1 reads KGHSH; CDR2 reads LQKENI. The CDR3 reads CASSPQVNYEQYF. CDR3 DNA: TGTGCCAGCTCACCTCAGGTAAACTACGAGCAGTACTTC.

V and J are TRBV19 and TRBJ2-1; TRBD2 matches 8 bases. The germline V gene has CDR1 LNHDA and CDR2 SQIVND (reference sequence). The V segment lost 5 bases and the J segment 4 bases; nucleotides outside the gene matches: 7. This CDR3 is 15 amino acids long. This chain's CDR3 is CASSESGSFYNEQFF. CDR3 bases: TGTGCCAGTAGTGAAAGCGGGAGTTTTTACAATGAGCAGTTCTTC.

The chain is built from TRBV2 and TRBJ1-4; D gene ambiguous. From germline, CDR1 is SNHLY and CDR2 FYNNEI. Trimming took 6 bases from V and 11 from J, leaving 7 bases between them. The CDR3 length is 10 residues. The CDR3 nucleotides read TGTGCCAGCAGATCCTCTAAACTGTTTTTT. Its translation is CASRSSKLFF.

This clone was seen a handful of times. This chain uses TRBV4-3 with TRBJ1-1; 8 positions agree with TRBD1. Germline CDR1 LGHNA, CDR2 YSLEER. Germline trimming cut 3 bases from V and 3 bases from J; bases unmatched to any gene: 3. This CDR3 is built from 14 residues. CDR3 in amino acids: CASSQGQDHTEAFF. DNA for the CDR3: TGCGCCAGCAGCCAGGGACAGGATCACACTGAAGCTTTCTTT.

The chain joins TRBV28 to TRBJ1-5; D perhaps matches TRBD1 (6 bases). V was shortened by 8 bases and J by 4 bases, with 15 bases between the two germline ends. Germline values: CDR1 MDHEN, CDR2 SYDVKM. The CDR3 is made up of 14 amino acids. Here the CDR3 reads CASAGAYSNQPQHF. The CDR3 coding sequence is TGTGCCAGCGCAGGGGCCTATTCGAATCAGCCCCAGCATTTT.

This clone is a singleton in its sample. The chain uses TRBV7-2 and TRBJ2-7; 11 nucleotides align to TRBD1. Per germline, CDR1 SGHTA and CDR2 FQGNSA. The length of the CDR3 is 15 residues. V shed 5 bases, J shed 7 bases, and the junction held 10 bases outside the gene matches. The CDR3 DNA is TGTGCCAGCAGCCCCCCGGGACAGGGGGTTGATGAGCAGTACTTC. Translating it yields CASSPPGQGVDEQYF.

This rearrangement joins TRBV7-3 to TRBJ2-1; 16 bases match TRBD2. The length of the CDR3 is 15 residues. V lost 5 bases and J lost 9; bases outside the gene matches: 4. Germline V gives CDR1 SGHTA, CDR2 FQGTGA. As DNA, the CDR3 is TGTGCCAGCAGCCCCGGGACTAGCGGGAGGGGTGAGCAGTTCTTC. Translation gives CASSPGTSGRGEQFF.

The chain carries TRBV12-3 or TRBV12-4 and TRBJ1-1; unclear D gene. The CDR3 spans 12 residues. Trimming shortened V by 7 bases and J by 6 bases, and 12 bases separated the two germline ends. CDR3: CASTYEGPEAFF. The CDR3, as DNA: TGTGCCAGCACCTATGAGGGCCCTGAAGCTTTCTTT.

The V call is TRBV5-1, the J call TRBJ1-4, with a weak D call TRBD1 (6 bases). The ends were cut back, 1 base at V and 7 bases at J, with 11 bases in the middle. The CDR3 has 14 amino acids. Germline CDR1 SGHRS, CDR2 YFSETQ. CDR3: CASSLLGAGEKLFF. The CDR3 DNA sequence: TGCGCCAGCAGCTTGTTGGGGGCAGGTGAAAAACTGTTTTTT.

Here the CDR3 reads CASSLGEGFYEQYF. The CDR3 coding sequence is TGTGCCAGCAGCTTGGGGGAGGGGTTCTACGAGCAGTACTTC. This chain links TRBV7-9 with TRBJ2-7, with TRBD2 identical over 7 bases. In germline, CDR1 is SEHNR, CDR2 FQNEAQ (reference sequence). The CDR3 totals 14 residues. V was pared by 3 bases and J by 3 bases, with 5 bases of the junction left unmatched.

This clone was detected a few times. The V call is TRBV27, the J call TRBJ1-5, with 8 bases identical to TRBD1. The CDR3 is 17 amino acids. V gave up 6 bases and J gave up 0 bases; unmatched junction bases: 10. In germline, CDR1 is MNHEY, CDR2 SMNVEV (reference sequence). The CDR3 reads CASSHRQGQYSNQPQHF. In DNA form, the CDR3 reads TGTGCCAGCAGCCACCGACAGGGGCAATATAGCAATCAGCCCCAGCATTTT.

Only a few counts were recorded for this clone. The chain links TRBV27 to TRBJ2-2; unclear D gene. The V and J ends lost 6 bases and 2 bases respectively, with 4 bases between them. From germline, CDR1 is MNHEY and CDR2 SMNVEV (reference sequence). CDR3 length: 12 residues. The CDR3 DNA reads as TGTGCCAGCAGGCGAAACACCGGGGAGCTGTTTTTT. This codes for CASRRNTGELFF.

The rearrangement uses TRBV18 and TRBJ1-2; 9 bases line up with TRBD1. Germline CDR1 reads KGHSH; CDR2 reads LQKENI. Unmatched junction bases numbered 5, after V lost 4 bases and J lost 8 bases. The CDR3 contains 13 residues. CDR3 residues: CASSHGQGIGYTF. CDR3 bases: TGTGCCAGCTCACACGGACAGGGGATAGGCTACACCTTC.

This clone showed up just once. This rearrangement joins TRBV19 to TRBJ2-1; a possible D gene is TRBD2 (5 bases). Germline V gene lookup returns CDR1 LNHDA and CDR2 SQIVND (reference sequence). V was trimmed by 2 bases and J by 8 bases, leaving 13 bases between them. The CDR3 extends over 14 amino acids. The CDR3 loop reads CASSIKVLRDEQFF. Here the CDR3 DNA reads TGTGCCAGTAGTATAAAGGTTTTGCGGGATGAGCAGTTCTTC.

In its sample, this clone was seen once. The V call is TRBV5-1, the J call TRBJ2-2; TRBD1 matches at 7 bases. CDR1 SGHRS and CDR2 YFSETQ come from the germline V gene. Unmatched junction bases numbered 1, after V lost 2 bases and J lost 0 bases. The CDR3 is made up of 15 amino acids. CDR3 coding DNA: TGCGCCAGCAGCTTCGACAGGGCGAACACCGGGGAGCTGTTTTTT. This sequence encodes CASSFDRANTGELFF.

This chain links TRBV28 with TRBJ2-7; D possibly corresponds to TRBD2 (7 bases). The germline CDR1 and CDR2 sequences are MDHEN and SYDVKM. The CDR3 loop spans 12 amino acids. Trimming cost V 6 bases and J 6 bases, with 12 bases left between them. This CDR3 is CASSWGGPEQYF. DNA for the CDR3: TGTGCCAGCAGCTGGGGGGGGCCCGAGCAGTACTTC.

V gene TRBV14 combines with J gene TRBJ1-4; D is uncertain. Per the germline V gene, CDR1 is SGHDN and CDR2 is FVKESK. The CDR3 contains 13 residues. With 3 bases removed from V and 10 bases from J, the gap between germline ends came to 12 bases. Here the CDR3 reads CASSQSAGGKLFF. The CDR3 coding sequence is TGTGCCAGCAGCCAGTCAGCGGGAGGAAAACTGTTTTTT.

The rearrangement joins TRBV4-1 to TRBJ2-3; the match to TRBD2 covers 7 bases. The V segment lost 0 bases and the J segment 3 bases; nucleotides outside the gene matches: 6. Germline V gene data show CDR1 as MGHRA and CDR2 as YSYEKL. This CDR3 spans 16 amino acids. The CDR3 DNA reads TGCGCCAGCAGCCAAGATCACGGGGGAGGGACAGATACGCAGTATTTT. Translation gives CASSQDHGGGTDTQYF.

The chain combines TRBV28 with TRBJ1-5; tentatively, D is TRBD1 (5 bases). In germline, CDR1 is MDHEN, CDR2 SYDVKM. Trimming removed 3 bases at V and 1 base at J, with 10 bases between. The CDR3 covers 15 residues. In DNA form, the CDR3 reads TGTGCCAGCAGTTTCTGGAGACAGAGCAATCAGCCCCAGCATTTT. This gives the protein CASSFWRQSNQPQHF.

The rearrangement links TRBV11-1 to TRBJ2-5, with 10 positions matching TRBD1. Looked up from germline, CDR1 is SGHAT and CDR2 is FQDESV (reference sequence). J gave up 2 bases and V 2 bases, and 2 bases lay outside the gene matches. The CDR3 contains 15 residues. CDR3 in DNA: TGTGCCAGCAGCTTATCGGGACAGGGGCAAGAGACCCAGTACTTC. Translation gives CASSLSGQGQETQYF.